The clone carrying this T cell receptor (beta chain) was observed at least ten times. No antigen is known for it. Germline lookup yields CDR1 SQVTM and CDR2 ANQGSEA. The J segment lost 0 bases and the V segment lost 6 bases, leaving 4 bases of the junction unmatched. The CDR3 contains 14 residues. The source of the sample is a study of T cells in Graves' hyperthyroidism and ophthalmopathy. Diagnostic decisions used clinical symptoms, serum thyroxine and TRAb, thyroid ultrasound and orbital computed tomography. Authors of the study amplified TCR beta CDR3 regions from RNA transcripts. First-round RT-PCR with HTBI primers amplified the TCR CDR3 region. TCRdb reprocessed the multiplex PCR reads with MiXCR, giving one entry per CDR3 protein. The sample lists 450,000 to 500,000 distinct CDR3 sequences; under 25% were seen once. General study findings and limits: In blood, most of the thyroid clonotypes expanded above 0.001 were also present.

Sequenced sample: blood. The receptor was derived from a woman in her sixties or seventies with Graves' ophthalmopathy. This chain uses TRBV29-1 with TRBJ2-7; 11 bases line up with TRBD2. The CDR3 DNA sequence: TGCAGCGTCCGAACTAGCGGGAGCTCCTACGAGCAGTACTTC. Translation gives CSVRTSGSSYEQYF.